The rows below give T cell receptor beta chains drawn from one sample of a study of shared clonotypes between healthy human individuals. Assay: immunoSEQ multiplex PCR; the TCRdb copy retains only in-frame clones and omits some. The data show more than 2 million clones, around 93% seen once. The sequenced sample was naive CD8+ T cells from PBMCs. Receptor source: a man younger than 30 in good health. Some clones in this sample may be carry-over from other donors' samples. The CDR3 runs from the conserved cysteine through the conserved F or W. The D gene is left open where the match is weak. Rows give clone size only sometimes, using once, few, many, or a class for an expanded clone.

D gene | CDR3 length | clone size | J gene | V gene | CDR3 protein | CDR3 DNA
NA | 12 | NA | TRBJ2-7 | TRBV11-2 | CASSWIGDEQYF | TGTGCCAGCAGCTGGATCGGGGACGAGCAGTACTTC
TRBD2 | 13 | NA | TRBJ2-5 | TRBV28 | CASSLLPGGTQYF | TGTGCCAGCAGTTTACTTCCGGGAGGGACCCAGTACTTC
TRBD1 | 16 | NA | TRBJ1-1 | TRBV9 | CASSASRDRGRTEAFF | TGTGCCAGCAGCGCGTCCCGGGACAGGGGTAGGACTGAAGCTTTCTTT
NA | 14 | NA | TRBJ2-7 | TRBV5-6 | CASSLVASSYEQYF | TGTGCCAGCAGCTTGGTGGCCAGCTCCTACGAGCAGTACTTC
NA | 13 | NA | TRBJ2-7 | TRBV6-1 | CASRLTPTYEQYF | TGTGCCAGCAGACTGACGCCGACCTACGAGCAGTACTTC
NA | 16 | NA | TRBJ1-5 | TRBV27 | CASSPGAGVGNQPQHF | TGTGCCAGCAGTCCCGGGGCAGGGGTGGGCAATCAGCCCCAGCATTTT
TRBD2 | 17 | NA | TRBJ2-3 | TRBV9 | CASSVGAGTSGTDTQYF | TGTGCCAGCAGCGTAGGTGCCGGGACTAGCGGCACAGATACGCAGTATTTT
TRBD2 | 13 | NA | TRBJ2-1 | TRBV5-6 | CASSSSGGHEQFF | TGTGCCAGCAGCTCTAGCGGGGGCCATGAGCAGTTCTTC
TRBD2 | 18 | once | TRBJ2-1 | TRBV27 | CASSHRLAGLYSYNEQFF | TGTGCCAGCAGCCACAGACTAGCGGGGTTATACTCCTACAATGAGCAGTTCTTC
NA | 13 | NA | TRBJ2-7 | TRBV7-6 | CASSLARTREQYF | TGTGCCAGCAGCTTAGCGCGGACCCGCGAGCAGTACTTC
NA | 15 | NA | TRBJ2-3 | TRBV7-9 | CASSSPGNSADTQYF | TGTGCCAGCAGCTCCCCGGGGAATAGCGCAGATACGCAGTATTTT
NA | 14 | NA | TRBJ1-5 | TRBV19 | CASFDPFSNQPQHF | TGTGCCAGTTTCGATCCTTTTAGCAATCAGCCCCAGCATTTT
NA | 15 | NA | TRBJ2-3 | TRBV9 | CASSVSGGSADTQYF | TGTGCCAGCAGCGTATCCGGGGGCTCGGCAGATACGCAGTATTTT
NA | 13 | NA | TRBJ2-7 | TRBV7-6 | CASSYRALGEQYF | TGTGCCAGCAGCTACCGGGCCCTGGGGGAGCAGTACTTC
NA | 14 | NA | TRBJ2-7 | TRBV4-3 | CASSQDRTAHEQYF | TGCGCCAGCAGCCAAGATAGAACGGCCCACGAGCAGTACTTC
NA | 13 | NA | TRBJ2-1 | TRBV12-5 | CATAVGARNEQFF | TGTGCTACCGCCGTCGGGGCAAGGAATGAGCAGTTCTTC
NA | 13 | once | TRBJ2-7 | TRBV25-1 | CASSDFAGYEQYF | TGTGCCAGCAGTGACTTCGCAGGGTACGAGCAGTACTTC
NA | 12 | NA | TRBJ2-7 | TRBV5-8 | CASSLASFEQYF | TGTGCCAGCAGCTTGGCATCTTTCGAGCAGTACTTC
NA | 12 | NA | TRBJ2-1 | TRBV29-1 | CSVPSDKNEQFF | TGCAGCGTTCCTAGCGATAAAAATGAGCAGTTCTTC
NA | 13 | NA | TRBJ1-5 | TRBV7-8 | CASSQQGSQPQHF | TGTGCCAGCAGCCAACAGGGAAGTCAGCCCCAGCATTTT
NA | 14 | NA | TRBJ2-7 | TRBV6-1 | CASSEGQRPYEQYF | TGTGCCAGCAGTGAAGGGCAGCGCCCCTACGAGCAGTACTTC
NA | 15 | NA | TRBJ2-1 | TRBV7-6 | CASSYTAARAHEQFF | TGTGCCAGCAGCTACACGGCGGCCCGAGCTCATGAGCAGTTCTTC
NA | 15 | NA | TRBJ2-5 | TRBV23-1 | CASYPPVEPQETQYF | TGCGCCAGCTACCCCCCAGTTGAACCTCAAGAGACCCAGTACTTC
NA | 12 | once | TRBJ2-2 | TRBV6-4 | CASSDYAGELFF | TGTGCCAGCAGTGACTATGCCGGGGAGCTGTTTTTT
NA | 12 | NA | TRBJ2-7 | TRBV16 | CASSEILYEQYF | TGTGCCAGCAGCGAAATCCTCTACGAGCAGTACTTC
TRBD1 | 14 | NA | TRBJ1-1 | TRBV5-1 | CASSTGQGYTEAFF | TGCGCCAGCAGCACGGGACAGGGCTACACTGAAGCTTTCTTT
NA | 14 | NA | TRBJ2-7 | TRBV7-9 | CASSVRDLDHEQYF | TGTGCCAGCAGCGTCCGGGATCTCGACCACGAGCAGTACTTC
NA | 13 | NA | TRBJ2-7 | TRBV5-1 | CASSFGDYYEQYF | TGCGCCAGCAGCTTCGGTGATTACTACGAGCAGTACTTC
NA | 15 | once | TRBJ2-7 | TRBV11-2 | CASREETGPTYEQYF | TGTGCCAGCAGGGAGGAGACAGGTCCTACCTACGAGCAGTACTTC
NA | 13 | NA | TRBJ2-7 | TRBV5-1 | CASSHSAGYEQYF | TGCGCCAGCAGCCACTCGGCCGGGTACGAGCAGTACTTC
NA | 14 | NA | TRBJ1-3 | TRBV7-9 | CASSQPSSGNTIYF | TGTGCCAGCAGCCAGCCTTCCAGTGGAAACACCATATATTTT
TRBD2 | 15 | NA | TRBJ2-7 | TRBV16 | CASSHASGGDYEQYF | TGTGCCAGCAGCCATGCCTCGGGGGGGGACTACGAGCAGTACTTC
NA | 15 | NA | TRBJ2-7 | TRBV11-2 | CASSLSGTPVHEQYF | TGTGCCAGCAGCTTATCCGGGACGCCTGTCCACGAGCAGTACTTC
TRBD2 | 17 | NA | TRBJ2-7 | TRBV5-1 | CASSFDRKLAGGYEQYF | TGCGCCAGCAGCTTCGACAGGAAGCTAGCGGGAGGTTACGAGCAGTACTTC
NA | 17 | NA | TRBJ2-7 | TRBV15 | CATSNIPGGWGSYEQYF | TGTGCCACCAGCAACATCCCAGGGGGGTGGGGTTCCTACGAGCAGTACTTC
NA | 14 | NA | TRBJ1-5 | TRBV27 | CASTVAGGNQPQHF | TGTGCCAGCACGGTTGCGGGCGGTAATCAGCCCCAGCATTTT
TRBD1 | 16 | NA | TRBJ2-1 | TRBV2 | CASRAPGTGAGNEQFF | TGTGCCAGCAGGGCCCCGGGGACAGGGGCAGGTAATGAGCAGTTCTTC
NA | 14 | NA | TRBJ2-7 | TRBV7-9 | CASSSRAETYEQYF | TGTGCCAGCAGCTCCCGAGCGGAGACCTACGAGCAGTACTTC
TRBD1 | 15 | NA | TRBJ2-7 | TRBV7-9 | CASSLSQGALHEQYF | TGTGCCAGCAGCTTATCCCAGGGGGCTCTGCACGAGCAGTACTTC
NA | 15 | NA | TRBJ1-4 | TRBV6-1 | CASSEGRTANEKLFF | TGTGCCAGCAGTGAAGGCCGGACAGCGAATGAAAAACTGTTTTTT
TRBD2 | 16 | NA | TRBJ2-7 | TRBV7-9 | CASSTGTSGSTYEQYF | TGTGCCAGCAGCACTGGGACTAGCGGGAGTACCTACGAGCAGTACTTC
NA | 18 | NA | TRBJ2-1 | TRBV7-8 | CASSLDSGASHSYNEQFF | TGTGCCAGCAGCTTAGACTCTGGGGCTAGCCACTCCTACAATGAGCAGTTCTTC
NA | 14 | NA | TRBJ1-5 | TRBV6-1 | CASSERSSNQPQHF | TGTGCCAGCAGTGAGCGGAGTAGCAATCAGCCCCAGCATTTT
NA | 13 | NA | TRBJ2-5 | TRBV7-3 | CASSLVGRETQYF | TGTGCCAGCAGCTTAGTAGGGAGAGAGACCCAGTACTTC
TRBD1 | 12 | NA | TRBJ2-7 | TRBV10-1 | CASRGTVYEQYF | TGCGCCAGCAGGGGGACAGTCTACGAGCAGTACTTC
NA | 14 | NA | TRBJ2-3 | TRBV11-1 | CASSLVVREDTQYF | TGTGCCAGCAGCTTAGTCGTCAGGGAGGATACGCAGTATTTT
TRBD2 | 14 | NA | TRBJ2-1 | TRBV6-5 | CASSYLAGYNEQFF | TGTGCCAGCAGTTACCTAGCGGGCTACAATGAGCAGTTCTTC
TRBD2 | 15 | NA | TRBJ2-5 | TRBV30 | CAWSVLAGGRETQYF | TGTGCCTGGAGTGTACTAGCGGGAGGGCGGGAGACCCAGTACTTC
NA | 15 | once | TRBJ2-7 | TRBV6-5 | CASSFEASEDYEQYF | TGTGCCAGCAGTTTTGAGGCTAGCGAAGATTACGAGCAGTACTTC
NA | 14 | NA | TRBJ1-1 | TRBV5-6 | CASSWGVGNTEAFF | TGTGCCAGCAGCTGGGGGGTAGGGAACACTGAAGCTTTCTTT
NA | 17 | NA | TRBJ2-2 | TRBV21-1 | CASSNRVLAGEIGELFF | TGTGCCAGCAGCAACAGGGTACTAGCGGGAGAAATCGGGGAGCTGTTTTTT
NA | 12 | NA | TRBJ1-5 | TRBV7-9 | CASSFANQPQHF | TGTGCCAGCAGCTTCGCCAATCAGCCCCAGCATTTT
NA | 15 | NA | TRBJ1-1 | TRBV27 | CASSPWGGLDTEAFF | TGTGCCAGCAGTCCTTGGGGGGGATTGGACACTGAAGCTTTCTTT
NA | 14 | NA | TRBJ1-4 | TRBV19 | CASSLWSGNEKLFF | TGTGCCAGTAGCCTATGGTCGGGCAATGAAAAACTGTTTTTT